The clone carrying this TCR beta chain was seen a single time. The antigen remains undetermined. There are 13 residues in the CDR3. Trimming stripped 5 bases from V and 2 bases from J, with 9 bases between. Germline loops: CDR1 SEHNR, CDR2 FQNEAQ (reference sequence). This sample is drawn from a study of T cell responses to AZD1222 COVID-19 vaccine. Assay used: immunoSEQ multiplex PCR; TCRdb lists only in-frame clones, some missing. The sample lists about 97,000 clones, over 75% occurring once. Study-level findings and limits: Females made up more of the donors, who were largely white British, and clonal diversity may have come out too low.

The rearrangement joins TRBV7-9 to TRBJ1-2; D gene unclear. This clonotype originated in an adult in good health. The sequencing used peripheral blood, collected on day 0 of AZD1222 vaccination. The CDR3 sequence: CASSIGLNYGYTF. CDR3 DNA: TGTGCCAGCAGCATCGGGTTAAACTATGGCTACACCTTC.